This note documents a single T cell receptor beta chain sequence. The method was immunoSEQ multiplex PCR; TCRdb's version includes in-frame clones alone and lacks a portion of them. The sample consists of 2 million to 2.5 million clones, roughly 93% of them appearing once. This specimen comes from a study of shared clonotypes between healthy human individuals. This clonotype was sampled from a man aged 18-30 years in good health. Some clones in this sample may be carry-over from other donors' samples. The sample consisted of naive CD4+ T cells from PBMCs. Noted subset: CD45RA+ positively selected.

The CDR3 nucleotides read TGTGCCAGCAGGTCTCCGGGACGGGTAACCGGGGAGCTGTTTTTT. Translation gives CASRSPGRVTGELFF. This rearrangement joins TRBV11-2 to TRBJ2-2, with D perhaps matching TRBD1 or TRBD2 (5 bases each). V lost 6 bases to trimming and J lost 5 bases, with 16 bases between them. The CDR3 contains 15 residues. The V gene's germline CDR1 is SGHAT and CDR2 FQNNGV.